The subject of this entry is one T cell receptor beta chain. Its cognate antigen is unknown. The junction and the germline gene differ at one end; a read error may be behind it. The sample is drawn from a study of T cell repertoires in cytomegalovirus infection. Study-level background: CMV infection and matching HLA type were both indicated by public TCR beta signatures.

MiXCR, run by TCRdb on the reads, gives a single entry per CDR3 protein. The data show about 600,000 distinct CDR3 sequences, roughly a quarter seen once. Study-level findings and limits: Cumulative frequency of public TCR beta families picked out carriers of CMV plus the relevant HLA. Dominating the ex vivo response were TCR beta clonotypes that were CMV-specific and HLA-C-restricted.

The sample comprised CD8+ T cells from PBMCs. This TCR was sampled from a human donor in good health (CMV status not recorded). Some clones in this sample may be carry-over from other donors' samples.

CDR3 protein: CSARDRYGTYDEQFF. In DNA, the CDR3 is TGCAGTGCTAGAGATCGGTATGGAACCTACGATGAGCAGTTCTTC. The V gene is TRBV20-1, the J gene TRBJ2-1, with D uncertain. The CDR3 contains 15 residues. Germline V gene data show CDR1 as DFQATT and CDR2 as SNEGSKA (reference sequence).